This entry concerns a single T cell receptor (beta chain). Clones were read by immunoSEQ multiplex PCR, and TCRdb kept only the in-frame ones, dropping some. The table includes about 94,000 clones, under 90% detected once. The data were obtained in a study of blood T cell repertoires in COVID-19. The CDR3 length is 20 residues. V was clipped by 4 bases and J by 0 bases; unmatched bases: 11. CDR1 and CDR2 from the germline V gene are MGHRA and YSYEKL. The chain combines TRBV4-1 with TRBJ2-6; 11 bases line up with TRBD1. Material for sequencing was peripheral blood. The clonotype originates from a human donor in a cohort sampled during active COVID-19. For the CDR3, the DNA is TGCGCCAGCAGCCCCATCGGGGGGGACAGGGGGAACTCTGGGGCCAACGTCCTGACTTTC. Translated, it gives CASSPIGGDRGNSGANVLTF.